This T cell receptor (beta chain) stems from a study of technical replicates of blood from a handful of donors. TCRdb keeps only in-frame clones here, not all; method: immunoSEQ multiplex PCR. Among about 57,000 clones listed, approximately 92% were seen once. Trimming removed 3 bases from V and 3 bases from J; junction bases left unmatched: 3. The CDR3 has 14 residues. Germline V CDR1 and CDR2: SGDLS, YYNGEE. In its sample, this clone was seen once. This chain uses TRBV9 with TRBJ2-1; 7 bases line up with TRBD2. This sequence originates from a human donor in good health. Some clones in this sample may be carry-over from other donors' samples. The sequencing input was PBMCs. For the CDR3, the DNA is TGTGCCAGCAGCGCAGAGCGGGGCTACAATGAGCAGTTCTTC. Protein product: CASSAERGYNEQFF.